This passage covers 23 T cell receptor beta chains from one sample sequenced in a study of brain T cells in children with intractable seizures. Assay used: immunoSEQ multiplex PCR; TCRdb lists only in-frame clones, some missing. The sample has about 340,000 clones, 93% seen once. Indicated time point: blood from clinic visit 5 months post-surgery; TSC patient then seizure free. Source: peripheral blood, taken less than 6 months after surgery. Receptor source: a boy under two years old with tuberous sclerosis and intractable seizures.

This chain joins TRBV14 and TRBJ2-1; D possibly corresponds to TRBD2 (5 bases). This CDR3 region has 19 residues. The germline V gene encodes CDR1 SGHDN and CDR2 FVKESK. V dropped 0 bases and J dropped 5 bases, with 23 bases sitting between them. The DNA of the CDR3 is TGTGCCAGCAGCCAAGAGAGGGCGGTGCCACTTACCTCAGACAATGAGCAGTTCTTC. Its translation: CASSQERAVPLTSDNEQFF.

This CDR3 is CASSSPTGIPPYEQYF. CDR3 sequence (DNA): TGTGCCAGCAGCTCCCCCACAGGGATCCCCCCCTACGAGCAGTACTTC. The J gene is TRBJ2-7, the V gene TRBV28; D is possibly TRBD1 (6 bases). V dropped 6 bases and J dropped 2 bases, with 20 bases sitting between them. This CDR3 has 16 amino acids. The V gene's germline CDR1 is MDHEN and CDR2 SYDVKM.

The chain has TRBV19 and TRBJ2-1; D is possibly TRBD1 (5 bases). Germline lookup yields CDR1 LNHDA and CDR2 SQIVND (reference sequence). The CDR3 length is 15 residues. V was pared by 3 bases and J by 4 bases, with 13 bases between. The CDR3 DNA is TGTGCCAGTAGTATCCGACAAGGGGTTTACAATGAGCAGTTCTTC. Its translation: CASSIRQGVYNEQFF.

This clone came up a few times. J is TRBJ1-5 and V is TRBV7-9; a possible D gene is TRBD1 (6 bases). Germline assignment: CDR1 SEHNR and CDR2 FQNEAQ (reference sequence). The CDR3 runs 15 residues. V gave up 5 bases and J gave up 4 bases, with 15 bases separating them. The CDR3 loop reads CASSPPGHPNQPQHF. CDR3 bases: TGTGCCAGCAGCCCGCCGGGACACCCTAATCAGCCCCAGCATTTT.

This clone has a single count. This sequence joins TRBV29-1 and TRBJ1-2; TRBD1 agrees at 10 bases. There are 14 residues in the CDR3. V lost 6 bases and J lost 2; bases outside the gene matches: 6. Germline V gene data show CDR1 as SQVTM and CDR2 as ANQGSEA. The CDR3 nucleotides are TGCAGCGTAGAGGGACAGGGGATCAACTATGGCTACACCTTC. This gives the protein CSVEGQGINYGYTF.

This chain links TRBV5-4 with TRBJ1-1, with TRBD1 as a possible D gene (5 bases). The germline V gene has CDR1 SGHNT and CDR2 YYREEE (reference sequence). The CDR3 spans 18 residues. Trimming shortened V by 3 bases and J by 0 bases, and 21 bases separated the two germline ends. CDR3 sequence: CASSWVSGKLGVNTEAFF. CDR3 DNA sequence: TGTGCCAGCAGCTGGGTATCAGGGAAGCTAGGTGTGAACACTGAAGCTTTCTTT.

The chain carries TRBV2 and TRBJ2-1; 7 bases agree with TRBD2. V gave up 3 bases and J gave up 9 bases; unmatched junction bases: 14. Germline loops: CDR1 SNHLY, CDR2 FYNNEI. This CDR3 has 16 amino acids. The CDR3 loop is CASSDWRREKFFEQFF. In DNA, the CDR3 is TGTGCCAGCAGTGACTGGCGGCGGGAGAAATTTTTTGAGCAGTTCTTC.

In DNA, the CDR3 is TGTGCCAGCAGCCAAGGGGTCGTAAGCGAGCAGTACTTC. Its protein is CASSQGVVSEQYF. This chain joins TRBV14 and TRBJ2-7; D uncertain. V was clipped by 1 base and J by 6 bases, with 10 bases between them. The germline V gene encodes CDR1 SGHDN and CDR2 FVKESK. CDR3 length equals 13 residues.

The chain carries TRBV15 and TRBJ1-2; unclear D gene. The CDR3 spans 15 residues. Per the germline V gene, CDR1 is LNHNV and CDR2 is YYDKDF (reference sequence). V shed 0 bases and J shed 7 bases, with 15 bases lying between them. The CDR3 DNA follows: TGTGCCACCAGCAGAGATAGGGCCGACCATGCTGGCTACACCTTC. Amino acids: CATSRDRADHAGYTF.

The rearrangement links TRBV4-1 to TRBJ1-1, with TRBD1 as a possible D gene (5 bases). Germline CDR1 is MGHRA and CDR2 is YSYEKL. The CDR3 sequence is 16 residues long. Trimming pared 0 bases from V and 6 bases from J, leaving 17 bases between. CDR3 amino acids: CASSQDFTALGAEAFF. The DNA of the CDR3 is TGCGCCAGCAGCCAAGATTTCACAGCTCTGGGGGCTGAAGCTTTCTTT.

The V gene is TRBV12-5, the J gene TRBJ2-7; the match to TRBD1 covers 7 bases. V trimming: 2 bases; J trimming: 3 bases; junction bases outside the gene matches: 10. Germline-derived CDR1 and CDR2 are LGHNT and FRNRAP. This CDR3 has 16 residues. Written as DNA, the CDR3 is TGTGCTAGTGGTTTGCGCCGGGACAGAACACACTACGAGCAGTACTTC. This translates into CASGLRRDRTHYEQYF. The variable domain in full, completed from reference TRBV12-5 and TRBJ2-7, reads DARVTQTPRHKVTEMGQEVTMRCQPILGHNTVFWYRQTMMQGLELLAYFRNRAPLDDSGMPKDRFSAEMPDATLATLKIQPSEPRDSAVYFCASGLRRDRTHYEQYFGPGTRLTVT.

The rearrangement uses TRBV14 and TRBJ2-3, with D hard to call. Trimming removed 1 base from V and 10 bases from J, with 12 bases in between. Germline CDR1 SGHDN, CDR2 FVKESK. CDR3 length equals 13 residues. The CDR3 bases are TGTGCCAGCAGCCAAGCCCCCCTAGTTTCGCAGTATTTT. This encodes CASSQAPLVSQYF.

This clone occurred a few times. The V gene is TRBV14, the J gene TRBJ1-3; D is unclear. The CDR3 has 12 amino acids. Trimming pared 1 base from V and 7 bases from J, leaving 5 bases between. Looked up from germline, CDR1 is SGHDN and CDR2 is FVKESK. The CDR3 here is CASSQVPNTIYF. CDR3 bases: TGTGCCAGCAGCCAAGTTCCTAACACCATATATTTT.

This clone was detected only once. This chain connects TRBV7-6 to TRBJ2-5, with 8 bases that match TRBD2. CDR1 and CDR2 from the germline V gene are SGHVS and FNYEAQ. The CDR3 extends over 18 amino acids. V lost 1 base and J lost 3; bases outside the gene matches: 13. CDR3 amino acids: CASSLDPGGARREETQYF. Written as DNA, the CDR3 is TGTGCCAGCAGCTTAGATCCCGGGGGGGCGCGGCGAGAAGAGACCCAGTACTTC.

This clone was observed once. The chain uses TRBV10-3 and TRBJ1-6; 7 nucleotides align to TRBD1. CDR3 length: 16 residues. The germline CDR1 and CDR2 sequences are ENHRY and SYGVKD. V lost 3 bases to trimming and J lost 4 bases; unmatched junction nucleotides: 6. Here the CDR3 DNA reads TGTGCCATCAGTGAAAATCTGGGACAGTATAATTCACCCCTCCACTTT. Translation: CAISENLGQYNSPLHF.

The J gene is TRBJ2-5, the V gene TRBV4-2; D may match TRBD1 or TRBD2 (5 bases each). CDR3 length equals 13 residues. V was pared by 4 bases and J by 3 bases, with 9 bases between. Germline lookup yields CDR1 LGHNA and CDR2 YNFKEQ. CDR3 coding DNA: TGTGCCAGCAGCCCCGGGGCGGAAGAGACCCAGTACTTC. As protein: CASSPGAEETQYF.

The chain has TRBV6-1 and TRBJ1-1; D call uncertain. The CDR3 is made up of 16 amino acids. CDR1 is MNHNS, CDR2 SASEGT, per germline. Trimming took off 2 bases at V and 1 base at J, with 14 bases between the two ends. The DNA of the CDR3 is TGTGCCAGCAGTGAAAGAGGGTATGGGGAGAACACTGAAGCTTTCTTT. This codes for CASSERGYGENTEAFF.

The gene calls are TRBV6-5 and TRBJ2-2, with 11 bases matching TRBD2. Germline CDR1 is MNHEY and CDR2 is SVGAGI. With 0 bases clipped from V and 7 bases from J, the junction kept 4 bases outside the gene matches. The CDR3 has 16 residues. CDR3 protein: CASSYSPSGRSGELFF. In nucleotides, the CDR3 is TGTGCCAGCAGTTACTCTCCTAGCGGGAGGAGCGGGGAGCTGTTTTTT.

V usage is TRBV9 and J usage is TRBJ2-1; TRBD1 or TRBD2 may be the D gene (5 bases each). Trimming stripped 3 bases from V and 0 bases from J, with 19 bases between. This CDR3 contains 18 residues. Germline V gives CDR1 SGDLS, CDR2 YYNGEE. The CDR3 DNA follows: TGTGCCAGCAGCGCGGGGCGGAAGGGCTCGAGCTCCTACAATGAGCAGTTCTTC. Translating it yields CASSAGRKGSSSYNEQFF.

The CDR3 DNA follows: TGTGCCAGCAGCTTGTTACAATTTCGGGGTGGCTATGGCTACACCTTC. It specifies CASSLLQFRGGYGYTF. The chain has TRBV7-8 and TRBJ1-2; no clear D. The CDR3 is 16 residues long. V shed 3 bases and J shed 4 bases, with 18 bases lying between them. Germline CDR1 SGHVS, CDR2 FQNEAQ.

The rearrangement joins TRBV5-5 to TRBJ1-5; D is unclear. CDR3 length: 16 residues. V lost 4 bases and J lost 3, with 17 bases in between. Germline loops: CDR1 SGHKS, CDR2 YYEKEE (reference sequence). The chain's CDR3 is CASSPERRGTNQPQHF. The CDR3 DNA is TGTGCCAGCAGCCCGGAAAGGAGAGGAACCAATCAGCCCCAGCATTTT.

The rearrangement links TRBV5-4 to TRBJ2-7; tentatively, D is TRBD2 (5 bases). The CDR3 consists of 15 residues. V shed 4 bases and J shed 3 bases, with 17 bases lying between them. Germline CDR1 and CDR2: SGHNT and YYREEE (reference sequence). The CDR3 sequence: CASSPGGREDYEQYF. In nucleotides, the CDR3 is TGTGCCAGCAGCCCCGGCGGGCGAGAGGACTACGAGCAGTACTTC.

This sequence joins TRBV18 and TRBJ2-1; 14 bases agree with TRBD2. With V trimmed by 3 bases and J by 6 bases, 10 bases remained unmatched. The germline V gene encodes CDR1 KGHSH and CDR2 LQKENI. The CDR3 consists of 18 residues. CDR3 sequence (DNA): TGTGCCAGCTCACCCCTCGCGACTAGCGGGGGGGCAGCCAATGAGCAGTTCTTC. Its translation is CASSPLATSGGAANEQFF.